Shown below are 24 T cell receptor beta chains from a single sample sequenced in a study of cytomegalovirus exposure and HLA in healthy donors (dated 2017 in TCRdb). Receptor libraries were prepared by the immunoSEQ multiplex PCR assay. The multiplex PCR relied on a mix of 60 forward primers for TCR Vbeta segments and 13 reverse primers for TCR Jbeta segments. TCRdb retrieved this table from immuneACCESS and kept in-frame rearrangements only. Not all clones are present; in checked studies, unresolved V genes account for under half, and no reason is known for the remainder. This sample is represented by approximately 130,000 clones; roughly 78% of them were singletons. The ten top clones hold around 4.2% of the sample. The sample taken for sequencing was PBMCs. Receptors were obtained from a man aged 45 to 65 in good health and CMV-seropositive.

This sequence joins TRBV7-2 and TRBJ1-3, with TRBD1 as a possible D gene (6 bases). Germline values: CDR1 SGHTA, CDR2 FQGNSA. The CDR3 sequence is 16 residues long. V was clipped by 4 bases and J by 0 bases, with 13 bases between them. The CDR3 DNA is TGTGCCAGCAGCTCAACGACAGGCCGCTCTGGAAACACCATATATTTT. Protein sequence: CASSSTTGRSGNTIYF.

The CDR3 loop is CASSRDTNTEAFF. In DNA, the CDR3 is TGTGCCAGCAGCAGGGACACGAACACTGAAGCTTTCTTT. The chain recombines TRBV6-5 with TRBJ1-1; tentatively, D is TRBD1 (6 bases). The V and J ends lost 6 bases and 1 base respectively, with 9 bases between them. This CDR3 has 13 residues. Germline CDR1 reads MNHEY; CDR2 reads SVGAGI.

This clone was detected only a few times. The V gene is TRBV4-3, the J gene TRBJ1-5; D gene ambiguous. The germline gives CDR1 LGHNA, CDR2 YSLEER. The length of the CDR3 is 13 residues. The V end was cut by 0 bases, the J end by 6 bases, with 6 bases between. This chain's CDR3 is CASSQDQAQPQHF. CDR3 DNA sequence: TGCGCCAGCAGCCAAGATCAGGCTCAGCCCCAGCATTTT.

The gene calls are TRBV6-5 and TRBJ2-7; 8 nucleotides agree with TRBD2. The CDR3 totals 14 residues. The J segment lost 0 bases and the V segment lost 5 bases, leaving 3 bases of the junction unmatched. The germline V gene encodes CDR1 MNHEY and CDR2 SVGAGI. The CDR3 spells CASSPAGASYEQYF. The CDR3 DNA sequence: TGTGCCAGCAGTCCAGCGGGGGCCTCCTACGAGCAGTACTTC.

This clone was seen once. The chain recombines TRBV5-4 with TRBJ2-1; D perhaps matches TRBD1 (6 bases). Trimming took 4 bases from V and 1 from J, leaving 9 bases between them. This CDR3 comprises 14 residues. The germline CDR1 and CDR2 sequences are SGHNT and YYREEE (reference sequence). The CDR3 spells CASSPGDSYNEQFF. The DNA of the CDR3 is TGTGCCAGCAGCCCAGGGGATTCCTACAATGAGCAGTTCTTC. Filled out from reference TRBV5-4 and TRBJ2-1, the complete variable domain reads ETGVTQSPTHLIKTRGQQVTLRCSSQSGHNTVSWYQQALGQGPQFIFQYYREEENGRGNFPPRFSGLQFPNYSSELNVNALELDDSALYLCASSPGDSYNEQFFGPGTRLTVL.

V usage is TRBV5-5 and J usage is TRBJ1-2; weak D call: TRBD1 (5 bases). Germline CDR1 reads SGHKS; CDR2 reads YYEKEE (reference sequence). V was shortened by 6 bases and J by 5 bases, with 17 bases between the two germline ends. The CDR3 length is 14 residues. Written as DNA, the CDR3 is TGTGCCAGCAACCCTGACGGGGGAGGGTATGGCTACACCTTC. Amino acids: CASNPDGGGYGYTF.

In its sample, this clone was seen many times. This rearrangement joins TRBV4-3 to TRBJ2-1, with 7 bases that match TRBD1. With 4 bases clipped from V and 5 bases from J, the junction kept 8 bases outside the gene matches. Germline V gene data show CDR1 as LGHNA and CDR2 as YSLEER. The CDR3 extends over 15 amino acids. The CDR3, as DNA: TGCGCCAGCAGCCCTTCCGGGACAGCGGACAATGAGCAGTTCTTC. It translates to CASSPSGTADNEQFF.

The V gene is TRBV4-3, the J gene TRBJ2-2, with 7 bases that match TRBD1. V was pared by 4 bases and J by 4 bases, with 18 bases of the junction left unmatched. Germline V gene data show CDR1 as LGHNA and CDR2 as YSLEER. The CDR3 has 19 amino acids. CDR3 amino acids: CASSLRFRRDSPSTGELFF. CDR3 nucleotides: TGCGCCAGCAGCCTCCGCTTTAGACGGGACAGTCCCAGCACCGGGGAGCTGTTTTTT.

The rearrangement joins TRBV11-1 to TRBJ2-7; maybe TRBD2 (5 bases). The CDR3 spans 14 residues. Germline V gene lookup returns CDR1 SGHAT and CDR2 FQDESV (reference sequence). V lost 0 bases and J 3 bases, leaving 9 bases between the germline ends. CDR3 DNA sequence: TGTGCCAGCAGCTTAGCGGGAGATGTCTACGAGCAGTACTTC. Protein: CASSLAGDVYEQYF.

The chain is built from TRBV4-1 and TRBJ1-1; D might be TRBD1 (5 bases). This CDR3 has 16 residues. The V end lost 0 bases, the J end lost 5 bases, and 16 bases lay between the germline ends. Germline V gene data show CDR1 as MGHRA and CDR2 as YSYEKL. The CDR3 loop reads CASSQEGGGARTEAFF. The CDR3 DNA sequence: TGCGCCAGCAGCCAAGAAGGAGGAGGGGCAAGGACTGAAGCTTTCTTT.

The rearrangement links TRBV5-6 to TRBJ2-7; 9 positions match TRBD1. V lost 1 base, J lost 2 bases, and 7 bases stayed unmatched. The CDR3 spans 16 residues. Germline V gives CDR1 SGHDT, CDR2 YYEEEE. CDR3 sequence reads: CASSLPRDRATYEQYF. DNA for the CDR3: TGTGCCAGCAGCTTGCCCCGGGACAGGGCTACCTACGAGCAGTACTTC.

This sequence joins TRBV4-1 and TRBJ1-5, with D perhaps TRBD1 (5 bases). CDR1 is MGHRA and CDR2 is YSYEKL in the germline V gene. The CDR3 is made up of 16 amino acids. The V gene lost 1 base and the J gene lost 3 bases, with 13 bases spanning the gap. The CDR3 spells CASSQGAQGSNQPQHF. In DNA form, the CDR3 reads TGCGCCAGCAGCCAAGGGGCGCAGGGATCCAATCAGCCCCAGCATTTT.

The chain has TRBV11-2 and TRBJ2-1, with 7 bases aligning to TRBD2. CDR3 length: 13 amino acids. CDR1 is SGHAT, CDR2 FQNNGV, per germline. Trimming removed 6 bases from V and 12 bases from J; junction bases left unmatched: 11. The CDR3 spells CASRGGRVPVQFF. The CDR3 coding sequence is TGTGCCAGCAGGGGAGGGAGGGTCCCCGTGCAGTTCTTC.

As for this clone: A read error may account for a junction end that differs from germline. V gene TRBV7-7 combines with J gene TRBJ2-1, with 10 bases that match TRBD2. Germline lookup yields CDR1 SSHAT and CDR2 FNYEAQ (reference sequence). CDR3 length: 16 amino acids. The CDR3 DNA follows: TGTGCTAGCAGCTTAGGGGGACTAGCGCCATCGAATGAGCAGTTCTTC. Protein: CASSLGGLAPSNEQFF. The full variable domain, in which reference TRBV7-7 and TRBJ2-1 provide the parts outside the CDR3, is GAGVSQSPRYKVTKRGQDVTLRCDPISSHATLYWYQQALGQGPEFLTYFNYEAQPDKSGLPSDRFSAERPEGSISTLTIQRTEQRDSAMYRCASSLGGLAPSNEQFFGPGTRLTVL.

This chain uses TRBV27 with TRBJ2-3; no reliable D call. Trimming removed 2 bases from V and 9 bases from J, with 15 bases in between. This CDR3 spans 14 amino acids. Germline V gene data show CDR1 as MNHEY and CDR2 as SMNVEV (reference sequence). CDR3 amino acids: CASSLPDPRLTQYF. As DNA, the CDR3 is TGTGCCAGCAGTTTACCCGACCCCAGGCTCACGCAGTATTTT.

V usage is TRBV29-1 and J usage is TRBJ2-3, with D hard to call. The CDR3 covers 14 residues. V lost 7 bases, J lost 2 bases, and 16 bases lay in between. Germline V gene lookup returns CDR1 SQVTM and CDR2 ANQGSEA. CDR3 bases: TGCAGCGCTGTCCCCATGACAACCACAGATACGCAGTATTTT. Translating it yields CSAVPMTTTDTQYF.

This chain uses TRBV19 with TRBJ2-1, with 9 bases lining up with TRBD1. The CDR3 sequence is 14 residues long. Trimming removed 6 bases from V and 6 bases from J; junction bases left unmatched: 6. The V gene's germline CDR1 is LNHDA and CDR2 SQIVND (reference sequence). For the CDR3, the DNA is TGTGCCAGTAGGAAGCCGGGACAGGGCAATGAGCAGTTCTTC. It codes for CASRKPGQGNEQFF.

This clone was recorded a few times. This sequence joins TRBV7-8 and TRBJ2-7; D may be TRBD2 (5 bases). The V end was cut by 5 bases, the J end by 6 bases, with 17 bases between. The CDR3 length is 14 residues. Germline assignment: CDR1 SGHVS and CDR2 FQNEAQ. CDR3 in amino acids: CASSPTTSAGEQYF. The CDR3 bases are TGTGCCAGCAGCCCAACTACTAGTGCCGGCGAGCAGTACTTC.

The J gene is TRBJ2-1, the V gene TRBV29-1; 8 nucleotides line up with TRBD2. This CDR3 has 14 residues. Germline CDR1 and CDR2: SQVTM and ANQGSEA. Trimming at V came to 7 bases and at J to 4 bases, leaving 9 bases not matched to a gene. This CDR3 reads CSAKAGVGYNEQFF. CDR3 coding DNA: TGCAGCGCTAAAGCGGGAGTAGGGTACAATGAGCAGTTCTTC.

The chain couples TRBV7-9 to TRBJ2-1; perhaps TRBD1 as D (6 bases). The CDR3 length is 16 residues. V was trimmed by 3 bases and J by 8 bases, leaving 20 bases between them. CDR1 and CDR2 (germline): SEHNR, FQNEAQ (reference sequence). The CDR3 spells CASSLGRAGVGDEQFF. DNA of the CDR3: TGTGCCAGCAGCTTGGGGCGAGCAGGGGTAGGCGATGAGCAGTTCTTC. Based on the CDR3 plus reference TRBV7-9 and TRBJ2-1, the full variable domain is DTGVSQNPRHKITKRGQNVTFRCDPISEHNRLYWYRQTLGQGPEFLTYFQNEAQLEKSRLLSDRFSAERPKGSFSTLEIQRTEQGDSAMYLCASSLGRAGVGDEQFFGPGTRLTVL.

A single count supports this clone. This chain joins TRBV5-4 and TRBJ2-6, with D possibly being TRBD1 (5 bases). V was trimmed by 2 bases and J by 3 bases, leaving 9 bases between them. CDR3 length equals 15 residues. Germline V gene data show CDR1 as SGHNT and CDR2 as YYREEE (reference sequence). CDR3: CASSFRVNGANVLTF. The DNA for the CDR3 is TGTGCCAGCAGCTTCAGGGTTAATGGGGCCAACGTCCTGACTTTC.

This clone has more than one count but fewer than ten. The chain links TRBV5-6 to TRBJ2-6; D may be TRBD1 (6 bases). Germline-derived CDR1 and CDR2 are SGHDT and YYEEEE. Trimming stripped 6 bases from V and 0 bases from J, with 7 bases between. The CDR3 covers 14 residues. This CDR3 reads CASKQGSGANVLTF. In DNA, the CDR3 is TGTGCCAGCAAACAGGGCTCTGGGGCCAACGTCCTGACTTTC.

This clone was counted a few times. This specimen includes other DNA sequences encoding the same CDR3. The CDR3 here is CATSRGGSSYEQYF. CDR3 coding DNA: TGTGCCACCAGCAGAGGCGGAAGCTCCTACGAGCAGTACTTC. This chain uses TRBV15 with TRBJ2-7; the D is unclear. CDR1 LNHNV and CDR2 YYDKDF come from the germline V gene (reference sequence). The CDR3 has 14 residues. V shed 1 base and J shed 0 bases, with 7 bases lying between them.

V gene TRBV18 combines with J gene TRBJ2-7; 9 bases map to TRBD1. V lost 5 bases and J lost 6; bases outside the gene matches: 11. Germline V gene lookup returns CDR1 KGHSH and CDR2 LQKENI. This CDR3 comprises 15 residues. The chain's CDR3 is CASSSPGTGSSEQYF. The CDR3 DNA reads as TGTGCCAGCTCATCCCCCGGGACAGGGTCCAGCGAGCAGTACTTC.